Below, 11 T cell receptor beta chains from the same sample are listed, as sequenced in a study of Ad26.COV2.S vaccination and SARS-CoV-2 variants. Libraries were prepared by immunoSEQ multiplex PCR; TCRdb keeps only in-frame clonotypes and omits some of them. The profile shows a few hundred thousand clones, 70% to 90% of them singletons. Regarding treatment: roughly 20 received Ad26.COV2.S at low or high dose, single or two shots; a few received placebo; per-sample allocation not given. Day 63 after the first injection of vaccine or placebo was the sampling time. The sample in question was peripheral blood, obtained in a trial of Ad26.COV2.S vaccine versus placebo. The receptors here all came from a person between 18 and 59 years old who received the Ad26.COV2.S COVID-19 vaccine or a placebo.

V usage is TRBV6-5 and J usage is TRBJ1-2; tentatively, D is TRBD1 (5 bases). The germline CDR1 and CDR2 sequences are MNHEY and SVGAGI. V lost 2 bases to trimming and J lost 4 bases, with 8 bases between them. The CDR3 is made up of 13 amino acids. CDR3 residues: CASSYTGIYGYTF. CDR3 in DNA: TGTGCCAGCAGTTACACAGGCATCTATGGCTACACCTTC.

This CDR3 reads CAIADSPGSNQPQHF. In nucleotides, the CDR3 is TGTGCCATCGCGGACTCACCCGGTAGCAATCAGCCCCAGCATTTT. J is TRBJ1-5 and V is TRBV10-3, with D unresolved. Germline loops: CDR1 ENHRY, CDR2 SYGVKD. The CDR3 runs to 15 residues. Trimming shortened V by 8 bases and J by 0 bases, and 14 bases separated the two germline ends.

The CDR3 protein is CSAWAGPEQFF. In DNA form, the CDR3 reads TGCAGTGCTTGGGCGGGTCCCGAGCAGTTCTTC. The chain recombines TRBV20-1 with TRBJ2-1; weak D call: TRBD2 (5 bases). The CDR3 contains 11 residues. Trimming left V 5 bases short and J 10 bases short, with 12 bases between. Germline V gives CDR1 DFQATT, CDR2 SNEGSKA (reference sequence).

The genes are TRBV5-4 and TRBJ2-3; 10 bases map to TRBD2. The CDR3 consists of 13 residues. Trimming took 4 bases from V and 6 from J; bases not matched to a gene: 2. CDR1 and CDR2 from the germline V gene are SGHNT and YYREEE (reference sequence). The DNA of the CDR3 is TGTGCCAGCAGCGGTAGCGGGGGGGATACGCAGTATTTT. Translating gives CASSGSGGDTQYF.

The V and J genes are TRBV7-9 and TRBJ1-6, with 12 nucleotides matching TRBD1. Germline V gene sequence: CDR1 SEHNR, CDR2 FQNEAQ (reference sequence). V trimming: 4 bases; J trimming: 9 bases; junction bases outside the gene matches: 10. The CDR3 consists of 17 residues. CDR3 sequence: CASSSLIGTGGGSPLHF. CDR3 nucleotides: TGTGCCAGCAGCTCCCTTATTGGGACAGGGGGCGGTTCACCCCTCCACTTT.

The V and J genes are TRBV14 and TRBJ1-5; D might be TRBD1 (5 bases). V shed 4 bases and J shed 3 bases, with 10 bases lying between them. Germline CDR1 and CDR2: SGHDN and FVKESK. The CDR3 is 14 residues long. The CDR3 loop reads CASSRRQLNQPQHF. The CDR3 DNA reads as TGTGCCAGCAGCCGACGACAGCTCAATCAGCCCCAGCATTTT.

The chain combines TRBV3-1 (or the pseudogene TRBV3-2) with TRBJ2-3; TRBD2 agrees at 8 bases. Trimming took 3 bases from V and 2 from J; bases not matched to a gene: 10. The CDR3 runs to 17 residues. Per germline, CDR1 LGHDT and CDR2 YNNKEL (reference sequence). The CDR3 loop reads CASSHRGAGGNTDTQYF. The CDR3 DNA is TGTGCCAGCAGCCATCGTGGGGCGGGAGGAAACACAGATACGCAGTATTTT.

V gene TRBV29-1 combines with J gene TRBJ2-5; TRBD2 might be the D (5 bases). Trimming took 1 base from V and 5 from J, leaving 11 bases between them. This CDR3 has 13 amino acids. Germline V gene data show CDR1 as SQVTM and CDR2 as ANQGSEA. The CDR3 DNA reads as TGCAGCGTTGAAGTTCAGAGAGGGGAGACCCAGTACTTC. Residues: CSVEVQRGETQYF.

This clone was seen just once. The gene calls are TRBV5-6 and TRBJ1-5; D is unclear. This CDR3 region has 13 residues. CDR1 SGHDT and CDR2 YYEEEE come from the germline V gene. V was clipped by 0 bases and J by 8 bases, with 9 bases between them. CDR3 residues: CASSLGRSKPQHF. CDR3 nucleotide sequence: TGTGCCAGCAGCTTGGGGAGGTCTAAGCCCCAGCATTTT.

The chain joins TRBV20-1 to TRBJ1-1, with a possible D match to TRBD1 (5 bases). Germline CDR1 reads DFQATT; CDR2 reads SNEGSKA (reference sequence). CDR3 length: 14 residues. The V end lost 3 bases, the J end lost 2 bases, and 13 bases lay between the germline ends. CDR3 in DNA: TGCAGTGCTAGTTTCGGGACCTTAAACACTGAAGCTTTCTTT. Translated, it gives CSASFGTLNTEAFF.

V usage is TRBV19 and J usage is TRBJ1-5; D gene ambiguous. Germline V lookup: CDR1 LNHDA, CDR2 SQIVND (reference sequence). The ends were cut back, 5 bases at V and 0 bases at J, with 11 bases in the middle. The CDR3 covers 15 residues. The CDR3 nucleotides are TGTGCCAGTAGTTCCCGGGCCAGTAGCAATCAGCCCCAGCATTTT. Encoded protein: CASSSRASSNQPQHF.